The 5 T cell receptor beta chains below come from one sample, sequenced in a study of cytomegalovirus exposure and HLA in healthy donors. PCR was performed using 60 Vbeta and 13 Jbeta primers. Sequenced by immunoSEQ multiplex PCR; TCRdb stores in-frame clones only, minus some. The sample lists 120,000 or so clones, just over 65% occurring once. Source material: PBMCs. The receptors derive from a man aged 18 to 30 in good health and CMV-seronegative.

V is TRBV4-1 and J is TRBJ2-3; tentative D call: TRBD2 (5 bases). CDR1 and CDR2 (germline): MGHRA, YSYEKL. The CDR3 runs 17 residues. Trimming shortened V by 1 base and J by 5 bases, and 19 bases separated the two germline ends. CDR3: CASSQAPGTHKLDTQYF. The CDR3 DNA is TGCGCCAGCAGCCAAGCCCCGGGAACCCACAAGCTAGATACGCAGTATTTT.

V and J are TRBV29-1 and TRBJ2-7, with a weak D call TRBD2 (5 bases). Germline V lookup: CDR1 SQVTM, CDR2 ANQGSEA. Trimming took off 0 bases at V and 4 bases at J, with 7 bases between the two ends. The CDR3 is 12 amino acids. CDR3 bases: TGCAGCGTTGAAGAGGACTCATACGAGCAGTACTTC. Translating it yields CSVEEDSYEQYF.

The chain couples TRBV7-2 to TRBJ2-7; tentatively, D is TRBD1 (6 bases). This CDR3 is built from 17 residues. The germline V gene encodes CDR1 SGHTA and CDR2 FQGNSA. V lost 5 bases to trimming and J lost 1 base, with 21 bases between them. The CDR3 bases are TGTGCCAGCAGCCATCGGGCACAGGGTATGAGGTCCTACGAGCAGTACTTC. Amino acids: CASSHRAQGMRSYEQYF.

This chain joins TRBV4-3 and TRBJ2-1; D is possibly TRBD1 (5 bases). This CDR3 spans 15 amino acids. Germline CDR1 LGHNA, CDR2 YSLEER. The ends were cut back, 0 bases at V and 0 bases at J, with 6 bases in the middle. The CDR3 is CASSQDRVSYNEQFF. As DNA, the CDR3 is TGCGCCAGCAGCCAAGACAGGGTCTCCTACAATGAGCAGTTCTTC.

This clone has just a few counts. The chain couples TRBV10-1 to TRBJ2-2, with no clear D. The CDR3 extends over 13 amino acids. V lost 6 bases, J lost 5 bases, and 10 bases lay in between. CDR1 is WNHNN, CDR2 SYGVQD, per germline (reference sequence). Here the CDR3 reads CASRSTATGELFF. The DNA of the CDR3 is TGCGCCAGCAGATCAACAGCTACCGGGGAGCTGTTTTTT.